These 30 T cell receptor beta chains were all obtained from the same sample, sequenced in a study of blood T cell repertoires in COVID-19. Method: immunoSEQ multiplex PCR; TCRdb's copy keeps in-frame clones and lacks some. This repertoire shows 450,000 or so clones, approximately 92% found once; its top ten account for 0.9%. Sequenced sample: peripheral blood. The source is a young man with COVID-19, enrolled during active disease.

The chain employs TRBV5-4 and TRBJ2-1; the match to TRBD2 covers 9 bases. The J segment lost 7 bases and the V segment lost 1 base, leaving 3 bases of the junction unmatched. Germline values: CDR1 SGHNT, CDR2 YYREEE (reference sequence). The CDR3 length is 14 residues. CDR3 amino acids: CASSLRLAGNEQFF. The CDR3 DNA reads as TGTGCCAGCAGCTTGAGGCTAGCGGGGAATGAGCAGTTCTTC. The full variable domain, with the rest looked up from reference TRBV5-4 and TRBJ2-1, is ETGVTQSPTHLIKTRGQQVTLRCSSQSGHNTVSWYQQALGQGPQFIFQYYREEENGRGNFPPRFSGLQFPNYSSELNVNALELDDSALYLCASSLRLAGNEQFFGPGTRLTVL.

The chain recombines TRBV9 with TRBJ2-2, with D perhaps TRBD2 (6 bases). The germline V gene encodes CDR1 SGDLS and CDR2 YYNGEE. This CDR3 is built from 16 residues. V shed 0 bases and J shed 0 bases, with 9 bases lying between them. The chain's CDR3 is CASSVVGGTNTGELFF. CDR3 DNA: TGTGCCAGCAGCGTAGTTGGGGGGACGAACACCGGGGAGCTGTTTTTT.

The chain employs TRBV5-5 and TRBJ2-5; the D gene is possibly TRBD1 (6 bases). The CDR3 is 14 residues long. Germline CDR1 is SGHKS and CDR2 is YYEKEE (reference sequence). Between the trimmed V and J ends, which lost 3 bases and 4 bases, there was a span of 13 bases. CDR3 region: CASSSPDSRETQYF. The CDR3 DNA reads as TGTGCCAGCAGCTCCCCGGACAGCCGAGAGACCCAGTACTTC.

The chain couples TRBV7-2 to TRBJ2-3; the match to TRBD2 covers 8 bases. Looked up from germline, CDR1 is SGHTA and CDR2 is FQGNSA. Losses at the gene ends were 4 bases for V and 4 bases for J; bases not matched to a gene: 7. The CDR3 covers 15 residues. CDR3 sequence: CASSSSGRGADTQYF. The CDR3 DNA follows: TGTGCCAGCAGCTCGAGCGGGAGAGGCGCAGATACGCAGTATTTT.

This clone has only one observation. The genes are TRBV7-9 and TRBJ1-4, with 10 bases lining up with TRBD1. The trim removed 5 bases at V and 7 bases at J, leaving 10 bases unmatched. This CDR3 is built from 16 residues. The V gene's germline CDR1 is SEHNR and CDR2 FQNEAQ (reference sequence). The CDR3 protein is CASSTFRDRGSEKLFF. CDR3 in DNA: TGTGCCAGCAGCACCTTCCGGGACAGGGGAAGTGAAAAACTGTTTTTT.

V gene TRBV9 combines with J gene TRBJ2-3; 12 bases match TRBD1. CDR3 length equals 15 residues. The germline V gene encodes CDR1 SGDLS and CDR2 YYNGEE. Unmatched junction bases numbered 3, after V lost 0 bases and J lost 7 bases. The CDR3 loop is CASSVEGQGAHTQYF. CDR3 nucleotides: TGTGCCAGCAGCGTAGAGGGACAGGGGGCACATACGCAGTATTTT.

V gene TRBV6-5 combines with J gene TRBJ2-7; TRBD2 aligns across 8 bases. The V and J ends lost 10 bases and 6 bases, in that order; junction bases with no gene match: 11. This CDR3 contains 13 residues. Germline-derived CDR1 and CDR2 are MNHEY and SVGAGI. CDR3 bases: TGTGCCACCCACTTAGCGGGATCCCTCGAGCAGTACTTC. It specifies CATHLAGSLEQYF.

Worth noting for this clone: A clone one base away is much larger, so this may be a read error. J is TRBJ2-6 and V is TRBV3-1 (or the pseudogene TRBV3-2); TRBD1 matches 9 bases. J lost 2 bases, V lost 2 bases, and 1 base had no gene match. The germline V gene has CDR1 LGHDT and CDR2 YNNKEL (reference sequence). This CDR3 has 16 amino acids. Here the CDR3 DNA reads TGTGCCAGCAGCCAAACAGGGGGCGCTGGGGCCAACGTCCTGACTTTC. Its translation: CASSQTGGAGANVLTF.

J is TRBJ2-7 and V is TRBV2; D not certain. Looked up from germline, CDR1 is SNHLY and CDR2 is FYNNEI. The CDR3 has 14 amino acids. V was trimmed by 7 bases and J by 0 bases, leaving 13 bases between them. CDR3 protein: CASMPRSSSYEQYF. The CDR3, as DNA: TGTGCCAGCATGCCCAGGTCGAGCTCCTACGAGCAGTACTTC.

This clone was seen many times. The chain uses TRBV10-2 and TRBJ2-7; the D gene is possibly TRBD2 (5 bases). Between the trimmed V and J ends, which lost 0 bases and 2 bases, there was a span of 17 bases. This CDR3 comprises 17 residues. Germline lookup yields CDR1 WSHSY and CDR2 SAAADI. DNA for the CDR3: TGCGCCAGCAGTGAGTCCGAGGGCCATATATACGCCTACGAGCAGTACTTC. Its translation is CASSESEGHIYAYEQYF.

V gene TRBV2 combines with J gene TRBJ2-7, with 12 bases lining up with TRBD2. Germline V gene sequence: CDR1 SNHLY, CDR2 FYNNEI. The CDR3 is 13 amino acids. V gave up 6 bases and J gave up 8 bases; unmatched junction bases: 5. Written as DNA, the CDR3 is TGTGCCAGCAGCCGACTAGCGGGAGATAAGCAGTACTTC. This sequence encodes CASSRLAGDKQYF. Full variable domain (outside the CDR3, taken from reference TRBV2 and TRBJ2-7): EPEVTQTPSHQVTQMGQEVILRCVPISNHLYFYWYRQILGQKVEFLVSFYNNEISEKSEIFDDQFSVERPDGSNFTLKIRSTKLEDSAMYFCASSRLAGDKQYFGPGTRLTVT.

The chain uses TRBV29-1 and TRBJ2-3; D might be TRBD2 (5 bases). V lost 6 bases and J lost 0, with 22 bases in between. Germline CDR1 reads SQVTM; CDR2 reads ANQGSEA. The CDR3 is made up of 17 amino acids. CDR3 bases: TGCAGCGTCCGAATAAACCTAGCCACCAGTAGCACAGATACGCAGTATTTT. Protein: CSVRINLATSSTDTQYF.

This clone has more than one count but fewer than ten. The chain recombines TRBV6-5 with TRBJ1-1; D gene uncertain. Trimming cost V 2 bases and J 0 bases, with 10 bases left between them. Germline values: CDR1 MNHEY, CDR2 SVGAGI. CDR3 length: 15 amino acids. CDR3 DNA: TGTGCCAGCAGTTACCGGGGAGGGATGAACACTGAAGCTTTCTTT. Protein product: CASSYRGGMNTEAFF.

This rearrangement joins TRBV5-1 to TRBJ2-1; TRBD2 matches 7 bases. With 4 bases clipped from V and 8 bases from J, the junction kept 9 bases outside the gene matches. CDR1 and CDR2 from the germline V gene are SGHRS and YFSETQ. This CDR3 comprises 14 residues. The CDR3 loop is CASSQVVAGDEQFF. In nucleotides, the CDR3 is TGCGCCAGCAGCCAGGTAGTCGCGGGAGATGAGCAGTTCTTC.

This rearrangement joins TRBV4-2 to TRBJ2-3; possible D gene TRBD2, 5 bases. V was shortened by 0 bases and J by 3 bases, with 13 bases between the two germline ends. This CDR3 region has 16 residues. The germline V gene has CDR1 LGHNA and CDR2 YNFKEQ. CDR3 sequence: CASSQDRGSETDTQYF. CDR3 nucleotides: TGTGCCAGCAGCCAAGATCGAGGTAGCGAAACAGATACGCAGTATTTT.

The chain is built from TRBV25-1 and TRBJ2-3, with D unclear. Germline loops: CDR1 MGHDK, CDR2 SYGVNS. Trimming shortened V by 6 bases and J by 1 base, and 8 bases separated the two germline ends. The CDR3 totals 13 residues. The CDR3 DNA reads TGTGCCAGCAGGAGCCCCCGCACAGATACGCAGTATTTT. This encodes CASRSPRTDTQYF.

The V call is TRBV3-1 (or the pseudogene TRBV3-2), the J call TRBJ2-7, with a tentative D call TRBD2 (5 bases). Germline V gene lookup returns CDR1 LGHDT and CDR2 YNNKEL (reference sequence). V lost 3 bases, J lost 6 bases, and 21 bases lay in between. The CDR3 has 16 residues. DNA for the CDR3: TGTGCCAGCAGCCAGAGTGGAAGCGGACCGCCGGGCGAGCAGTACTTC. It is translated as CASSQSGSGPPGEQYF.

The chain couples TRBV5-6 to TRBJ1-5, with TRBD1 matching 9 bases. Germline CDR1 and CDR2: SGHDT and YYEEEE. The CDR3 has 16 amino acids. Trimming at V came to 3 bases and at J to 6 bases, leaving 10 bases not matched to a gene. In nucleotides, the CDR3 is TGTGCCAGCAGCTCCTCCGGGACAGGGTATAGTCAGCCCCAGCATTTT. Its translation is CASSSSGTGYSQPQHF.

The CDR3 DNA reads TGTGCCACCACTGACAGGGGATATCAGCCCCAGCATTTT. Its translation is CATTDRGYQPQHF. The V and J genes are TRBV15 and TRBJ1-5; TRBD1 matches 8 bases. The CDR3 extends over 13 amino acids. J lost 5 bases, V lost 7 bases, and 4 bases had no gene match. The germline V gene has CDR1 LNHNV and CDR2 YYDKDF (reference sequence).

The chain has TRBV4-1 and TRBJ2-7; TRBD2 is a possible D gene (6 bases). The V gene's germline CDR1 is MGHRA and CDR2 YSYEKL. The CDR3 extends over 15 amino acids. The germline V and J ends were trimmed by 3 bases and 4 bases, with 16 bases remaining between them. The CDR3 protein is CASSHGPGDQYEQYF. The CDR3 nucleotides are TGCGCCAGCAGCCATGGACCGGGGGACCAATACGAGCAGTACTTC.

This chain connects TRBV10-3 to TRBJ2-6; TRBD1 aligns across 10 bases. This CDR3 region has 17 residues. The junction had 8 bases not matched to a gene; V was cut back by 5 bases and J by 4 bases. Germline lookup yields CDR1 ENHRY and CDR2 SYGVKD. The CDR3 reads CAISKGDRGGGANVLTF. The CDR3 DNA is TGTGCCATCAGTAAGGGGGACAGGGGTGGAGGGGCCAACGTCCTGACTTTC.

This clone showed up just once. The rearrangement links TRBV5-5 to TRBJ2-5, with 8 positions matching TRBD1. CDR3 length equals 15 residues. The germline V gene encodes CDR1 SGHKS and CDR2 YYEKEE (reference sequence). After removal of 1 base from V and 6 bases from J, the junction contained 8 bases not matched to a gene. CDR3 bases: TGTGCCAGCAGCTTGTCTTTCGACAGGGGTCAGACCCAGTACTTC. Translation gives CASSLSFDRGQTQYF.

The V and J genes are TRBV12-3 or TRBV12-4 and TRBJ1-2; 7 bases align to TRBD1. The CDR3 contains 13 residues. V shed 6 bases, J shed 4 bases, and the junction held 5 bases outside the gene matches. The CDR3 DNA reads TGTGCCAGCAGCCCCCGGGACAGCTATGGCTACACCTTC. This codes for CASSPRDSYGYTF.

The gene calls are TRBV5-1 and TRBJ1-2, with a weak D call TRBD1 (5 bases). CDR1 is SGHRS and CDR2 is YFSETQ in the germline V gene. Trimming took 6 bases from V and 0 from J, leaving 12 bases between them. CDR3 size: 14 residues. The CDR3 reads CASKTDISNYGYTF. In nucleotides, the CDR3 is TGCGCCAGCAAAACGGACATTTCTAACTATGGCTACACCTTC.

V is TRBV14 and J is TRBJ1-2; 7 bases agree with TRBD1. CDR1 SGHDN and CDR2 FVKESK come from the germline V gene. V lost 2 bases to trimming and J lost 8 bases; unmatched junction nucleotides: 8. The CDR3 covers 14 residues. CDR3 in amino acids: CASSQTRTGAGYTF. Written as DNA, the CDR3 is TGTGCCAGCAGCCAAACCCGGACAGGTGCCGGCTACACCTTC.

This chain joins TRBV11-3 and TRBJ2-5; 8 bases match TRBD1. Looked up from germline, CDR1 is SGHNT and CDR2 is YENEEA. The J segment lost 2 bases and the V segment lost 5 bases, leaving 7 bases of the junction unmatched. CDR3 size: 15 residues. This chain's CDR3 is CASSTHRTGQETQYF. DNA of the CDR3: TGTGCCAGCAGCACCCACAGGACAGGGCAAGAGACCCAGTACTTC.

The chain couples TRBV10-3 to TRBJ2-1, with 10 positions matching TRBD2. The CDR3 is made up of 16 amino acids. Germline-derived CDR1 and CDR2 are ENHRY and SYGVKD. V trimming: 10 bases; J trimming: 7 bases; junction bases outside the gene matches: 16. The CDR3 sequence is CATQLSGGTPGNEQFF. The CDR3 coding sequence is TGTGCCACCCAACTTAGCGGGGGGACTCCTGGGAATGAGCAGTTCTTC.

The gene calls are TRBV2 and TRBJ1-2; TRBD1 is a possible D gene (6 bases). CDR3 length: 12 residues. Germline CDR1 reads SNHLY; CDR2 reads FYNNEI. The CDR3 loop reads CAVVGGDYGYTF. The CDR3 DNA reads TGTGCGGTGGTAGGGGGAGACTATGGCTACACCTTC.

The chain employs TRBV10-1 and TRBJ1-1; the D is unclear. Trimming left V 0 bases short and J 2 bases short, with 7 bases between. Germline CDR1 is WNHNN and CDR2 is SYGVQD (reference sequence). The CDR3 sequence is 14 residues long. As DNA, the CDR3 is TGCGCCAGCAGTGAGTCCATGGGCAACACTGAAGCTTTCTTT. Translating it yields CASSESMGNTEAFF.

The chain joins TRBV7-2 to TRBJ2-7; possibly TRBD2 for D (5 bases). Trimming took off 8 bases at V and 7 bases at J, with 18 bases between the two ends. CDR1 is SGHTA, CDR2 FQGNSA, per germline. The CDR3 length is 13 residues. This CDR3 is CASASYMPGEQYF. CDR3 DNA sequence: TGTGCCAGCGCTTCCTATATGCCGGGGGAGCAGTACTTC.